Each of the 9 T cell receptor beta chains below was sequenced from the same sample in a study of T cell repertoires in cytomegalovirus infection. TCRdb re-called the reads with MiXCR, one entry per CDR3 protein. The sample lists under 300,000 distinct CDR3 sequences, approximately 17% occurring once. Sequencing was done on a sample of CD8+ T cells from PBMCs. The receptor source for this set is a human donor in good health (CMV status not recorded). Some clones in this sample may be carry-over from other donors' samples.

The chain employs TRBV24-1 and TRBJ1-2; no clear D gene. The germline CDR1 and CDR2 sequences are KGHDR and SFDVKD. V gave up 4 bases and J gave up 2 bases, with 4 bases separating them. This CDR3 contains 12 residues. The CDR3 DNA reads as TGTGCCACCAGTGACCTCAACTATGGCTACACCTTC. Translation gives CATSDLNYGYTF.

This clonotype showed up many times. V is TRBV7-6 and J is TRBJ2-1; a weak D match, TRBD1 (5 bases). The CDR3 has 14 residues. Trimming took off 1 base at V and 8 bases at J, with 12 bases between the two ends. Per the germline V gene, CDR1 is SGHVS and CDR2 is FNYEAQ. The CDR3 is CASSLEAGYDEQFF. In DNA, the CDR3 is TGTGCCAGCAGCTTAGAAGCAGGGTACGATGAGCAGTTCTTC.

This clonotype was picked up a small number of times. The chain joins TRBV6-5 to TRBJ2-3; D call uncertain. The germline gives CDR1 MNHEY, CDR2 SVGAGI. Between the trimmed V and J ends, which lost 0 bases and 2 bases, there was a span of 3 bases. The CDR3 loop spans 13 amino acids. CDR3 bases: TGTGCCAGCAGTTACTCTAACACAGATACGCAGTATTTT. It translates to CASSYSNTDTQYF.

This clonotype showed up just a few times. This chain uses TRBV12-3 or TRBV12-4 with TRBJ2-1; D might be TRBD1 or TRBD2, each matching 6 bases. The CDR3 covers 16 residues. V was pared by 5 bases and J by 8 bases, with 22 bases between. The CDR3 region is CASSAGSGGLFDEQFF. The CDR3 DNA reads TGTGCCAGCAGTGCTGGATCCGGGGGCCTTTTCGATGAGCAGTTCTTC.

V gene TRBV29-1 combines with J gene TRBJ2-7, with 7 nucleotides matching TRBD1. Germline-derived CDR1 and CDR2 are SQVTM and ANQGSEA. The V gene end was trimmed by 5 bases and the J gene end by 3 bases; junction bases not matched to a gene: 1. The CDR3 has 11 residues. CDR3 protein: CSVRDSYEQYF. CDR3 nucleotides: TGCAGCGTTCGGGACAGCTACGAGCAGTACTTC.

This clonotype was found once. The chain carries TRBV4-1 and TRBJ1-1, with D hard to call. The CDR3 has 14 residues. V lost 1 base to trimming and J lost 2 bases, with 8 bases between them. Germline CDR1 reads MGHRA; CDR2 reads YSYEKL. CDR3 nucleotide sequence: TGCGCCAGCAGCCAAGCCGGGGATAACACTGAAGCTTTCTTT. Protein: CASSQAGDNTEAFF.

Note on this clonotype: A read error is possible here, since a much larger clone lies one base away. The chain employs TRBV19 and TRBJ2-1, with 7 positions matching TRBD2. The CDR3 is 15 residues long. Germline CDR1 and CDR2: LNHDA and SQIVND (reference sequence). In DNA, the CDR3 is TGTGCCAGTAGTATATTTACTAGCGCCGACAATGAGCAGATCTTC. Amino acid sequence: CASSIFTSADNEQIF.

The chain has TRBV11-2 and TRBJ2-7; D remains ambiguous. Trimming left V 3 bases short and J 3 bases short, with 15 bases between. This CDR3 comprises 15 residues. From germline, CDR1 is SGHAT and CDR2 FQNNGV. CDR3 protein: CASSFGQTSFYEQYF. The DNA of the CDR3 is TGTGCCAGCAGCTTTGGGCAGACTTCCTTCTACGAGCAGTACTTC.

The chain couples TRBV7-3 to TRBJ2-3; unclear D gene. CDR3 length: 14 amino acids. V was cut by 3 bases and J by 1 base, with 8 bases left in between. Germline values: CDR1 SGHTA, CDR2 FQGTGA. This CDR3 reads CASSFAGGTDTQYF. The CDR3 DNA is TGTGCCAGCAGCTTCGCAGGTGGCACAGATACGCAGTATTTT.